The sequence of this T cell receptor beta chain was determined in a study of T cell responses to AZD1222 COVID-19 vaccine. Unmatched junction bases numbered 4, after V lost 4 bases and J lost 8 bases. The CDR3 contains 12 residues. The germline CDR1 and CDR2 sequences are LNHDA and SQIVND (reference sequence). Repertoires were generated with immunoSEQ multiplex PCR, while TCRdb's copy carries only in-frame clones and drops some. The sample shows about 100,000 clones, 85% to 90% of them seen only once. The chain combines TRBV19 with TRBJ1-1; 7 nucleotides agree with TRBD1. The specimen was peripheral blood, collected on day 0 of AZD1222 vaccination. The TCR comes from an adult in good health. CDR3 region: CASSNGDSEAFF. The CDR3 DNA is TGTGCCAGTAGTAACGGGGACAGCGAAGCTTTCTTT.